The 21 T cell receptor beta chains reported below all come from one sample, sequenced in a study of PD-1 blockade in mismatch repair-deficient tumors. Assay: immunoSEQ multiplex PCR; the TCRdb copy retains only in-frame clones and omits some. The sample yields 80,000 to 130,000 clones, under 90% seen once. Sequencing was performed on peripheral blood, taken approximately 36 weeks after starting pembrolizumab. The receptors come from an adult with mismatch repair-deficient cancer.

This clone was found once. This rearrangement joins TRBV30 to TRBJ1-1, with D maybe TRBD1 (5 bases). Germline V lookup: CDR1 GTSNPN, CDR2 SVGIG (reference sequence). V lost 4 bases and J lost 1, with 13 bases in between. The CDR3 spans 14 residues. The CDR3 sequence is CAWNLGPENTEAFF. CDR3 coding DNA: TGTGCCTGGAATCTGGGGCCAGAGAACACTGAAGCTTTCTTT.

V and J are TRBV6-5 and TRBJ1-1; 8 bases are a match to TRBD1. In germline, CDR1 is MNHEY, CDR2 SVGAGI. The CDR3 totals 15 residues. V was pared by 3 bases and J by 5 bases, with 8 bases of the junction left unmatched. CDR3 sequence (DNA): TGTGCCAGCAGTTATTCCGGACAGGGTAGGACTGAAGCTTTCTTT. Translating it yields CASSYSGQGRTEAFF.

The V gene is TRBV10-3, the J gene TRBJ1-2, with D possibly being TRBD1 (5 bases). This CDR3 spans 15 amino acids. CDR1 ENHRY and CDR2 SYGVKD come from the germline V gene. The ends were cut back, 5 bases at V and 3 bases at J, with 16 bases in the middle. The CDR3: CAISTLGEGYYGYTF. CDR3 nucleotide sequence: TGTGCCATCAGTACCTTGGGGGAAGGGTACTATGGCTACACCTTC.

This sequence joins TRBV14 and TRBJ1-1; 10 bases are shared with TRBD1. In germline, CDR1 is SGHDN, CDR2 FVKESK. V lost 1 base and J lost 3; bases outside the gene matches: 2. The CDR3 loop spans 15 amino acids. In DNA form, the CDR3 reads TGTGCCAGCAGCCAAGTTGGGACAGGGGACACTGAAGCTTTCTTT. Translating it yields CASSQVGTGDTEAFF.

CDR3 in amino acids: CASSFWTHNTGELFF. In DNA, the CDR3 is TGTGCCAGCAGTTTTTGGACACACAACACCGGGGAGCTGTTTTTT. The gene calls are TRBV27 and TRBJ2-2; possibly TRBD1 for D (5 bases). Germline V gene lookup returns CDR1 MNHEY and CDR2 SMNVEV (reference sequence). The CDR3 consists of 15 residues. The germline V and J ends were trimmed by 3 bases and 2 bases, with 10 bases remaining between them.

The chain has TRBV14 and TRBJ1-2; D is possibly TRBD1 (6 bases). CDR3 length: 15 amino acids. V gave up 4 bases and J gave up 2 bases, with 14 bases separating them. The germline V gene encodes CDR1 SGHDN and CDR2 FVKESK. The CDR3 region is CASSPSGTLNYGYTF. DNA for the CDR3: TGTGCCAGCAGCCCCTCCGGGACATTGAACTATGGCTACACCTTC.

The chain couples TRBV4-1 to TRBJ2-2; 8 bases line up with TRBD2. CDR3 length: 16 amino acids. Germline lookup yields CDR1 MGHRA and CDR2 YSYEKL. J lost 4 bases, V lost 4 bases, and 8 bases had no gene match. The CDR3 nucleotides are TGCGCCAGCAGCCCCGCAGGGCTAGCGGGCACCGGGGAGCTGTTTTTT. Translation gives CASSPAGLAGTGELFF.

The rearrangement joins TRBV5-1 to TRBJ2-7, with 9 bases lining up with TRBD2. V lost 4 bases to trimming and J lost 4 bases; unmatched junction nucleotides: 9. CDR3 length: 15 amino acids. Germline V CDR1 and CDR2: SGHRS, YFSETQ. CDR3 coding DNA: TGCGCCAGCAGCCCGGGACTAGCTTCTGGGTACGAGCAGTACTTC. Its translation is CASSPGLASGYEQYF.

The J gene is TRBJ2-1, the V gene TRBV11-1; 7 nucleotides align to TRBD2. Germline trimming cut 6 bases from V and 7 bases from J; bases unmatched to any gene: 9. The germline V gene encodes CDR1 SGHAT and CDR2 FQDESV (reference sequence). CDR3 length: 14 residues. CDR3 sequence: CASSKSGIMNEQFF. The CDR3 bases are TGTGCCAGCAGTAAGAGCGGGATTATGAATGAGCAGTTCTTC.

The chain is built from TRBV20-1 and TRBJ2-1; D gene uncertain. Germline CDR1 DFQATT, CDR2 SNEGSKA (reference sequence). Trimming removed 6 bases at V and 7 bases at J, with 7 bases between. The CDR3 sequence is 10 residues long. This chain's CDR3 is CSASRNEQFF. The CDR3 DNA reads TGCAGTGCCAGTAGGAATGAGCAGTTCTTC.

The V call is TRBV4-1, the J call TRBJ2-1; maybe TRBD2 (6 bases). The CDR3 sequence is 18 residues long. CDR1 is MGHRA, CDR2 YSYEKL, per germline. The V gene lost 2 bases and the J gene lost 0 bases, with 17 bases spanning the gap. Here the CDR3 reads CASSQLPPGASSYNEQFF. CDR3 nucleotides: TGCGCCAGCAGCCAACTTCCCCCGGGAGCGAGCTCCTACAATGAGCAGTTCTTC.

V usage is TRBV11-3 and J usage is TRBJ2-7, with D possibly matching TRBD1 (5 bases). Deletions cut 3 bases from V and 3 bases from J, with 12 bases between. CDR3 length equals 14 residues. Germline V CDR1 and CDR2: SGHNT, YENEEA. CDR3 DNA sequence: TGTGCCAGCAGCTTTCCCCCACAGGTCTACGAGCAGTACTTC. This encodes CASSFPPQVYEQYF.

The CDR3 DNA follows: TGCGCCAGCAGGGGTCGGGTGGAAGGCACTGAAGCTTTCTTT. It translates to CASRGRVEGTEAFF. V usage is TRBV4-1 and J usage is TRBJ1-1, with D unclear. The V end was cut by 6 bases, the J end by 4 bases, with 15 bases between. Per the germline V gene, CDR1 is MGHRA and CDR2 is YSYEKL. The CDR3 runs 14 residues.

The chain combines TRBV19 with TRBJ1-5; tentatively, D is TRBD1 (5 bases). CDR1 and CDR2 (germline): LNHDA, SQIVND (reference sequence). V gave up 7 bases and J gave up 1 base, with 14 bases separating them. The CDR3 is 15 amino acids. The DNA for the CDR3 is TGTGCCAGTAACTCAAACCGGGACAGCAATCAGCCCCAGCATTTT. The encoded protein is CASNSNRDSNQPQHF.

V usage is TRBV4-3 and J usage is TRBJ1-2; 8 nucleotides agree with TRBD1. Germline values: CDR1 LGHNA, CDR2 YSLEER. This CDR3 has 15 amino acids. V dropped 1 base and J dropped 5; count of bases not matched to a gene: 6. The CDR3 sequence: CASSQGQGAHYGYTF. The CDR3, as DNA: TGCGCCAGCAGCCAAGGGCAGGGGGCGCATTATGGCTACACCTTC.

The chain's CDR3 is CASSALGNTDTQYF. The CDR3 nucleotides read TGTGCCAGCAGCGCCCTTGGGAACACAGATACGCAGTATTTT. This chain connects TRBV7-3 to TRBJ2-3, with D unclear. The CDR3 has 14 amino acids. Germline loops: CDR1 SGHTA, CDR2 FQGTGA. The V gene lost 5 bases and the J gene lost 2 bases, with 11 bases spanning the gap.

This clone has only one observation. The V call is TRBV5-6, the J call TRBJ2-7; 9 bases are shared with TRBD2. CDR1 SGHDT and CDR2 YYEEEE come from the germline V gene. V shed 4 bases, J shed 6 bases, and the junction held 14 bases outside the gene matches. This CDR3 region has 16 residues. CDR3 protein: CASSHARGGRASEQYF. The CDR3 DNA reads TGTGCCAGCAGCCACGCCCGGGGCGGGAGGGCCTCCGAGCAGTACTTC. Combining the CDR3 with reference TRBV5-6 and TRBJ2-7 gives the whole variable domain DAGVTQSPTHLIKTRGQQVTLRCSPKSGHDTVSWYQQALGQGPQFIFQYYEEEERQRGNFPDRFSGHQFPNYSSELNVNALLLGDSALYLCASSHARGGRASEQYFGPGTRLTVT.

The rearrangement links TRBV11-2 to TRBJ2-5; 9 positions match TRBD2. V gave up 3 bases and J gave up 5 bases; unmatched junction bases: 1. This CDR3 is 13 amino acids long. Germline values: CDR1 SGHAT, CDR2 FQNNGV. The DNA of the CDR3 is TGTGCCAGCAGCTTTGGACTAGCGGAGACCCAGTACTTC. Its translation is CASSFGLAETQYF.

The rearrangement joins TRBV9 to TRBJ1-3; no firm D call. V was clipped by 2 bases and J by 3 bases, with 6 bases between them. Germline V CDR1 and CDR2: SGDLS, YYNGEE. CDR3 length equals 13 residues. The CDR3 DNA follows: TGTGCCAGCAGCGTTCAGAATGGAAACACCATATATTTT. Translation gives CASSVQNGNTIYF.

This CDR3 reads CASSLGAGRTGELFF. Here the CDR3 DNA reads TGTGCCAGCAGCTTAGGAGCGGGAAGAACCGGGGAGCTGTTTTTT. This chain joins TRBV7-2 and TRBJ2-2, with 7 positions matching TRBD2. The junction had 4 bases not matched to a gene; V was cut back by 1 base and J by 5 bases. Germline assignment: CDR1 SGHTA and CDR2 FQGNSA. This CDR3 has 15 amino acids.

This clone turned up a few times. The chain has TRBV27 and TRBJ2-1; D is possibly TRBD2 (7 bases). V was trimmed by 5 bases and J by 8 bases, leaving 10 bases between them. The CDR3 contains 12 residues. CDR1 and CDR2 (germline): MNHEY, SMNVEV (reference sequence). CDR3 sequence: CASSIGGHEQFF. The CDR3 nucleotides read TGTGCCAGCAGTATCGGGGGGCATGAGCAGTTCTTC.